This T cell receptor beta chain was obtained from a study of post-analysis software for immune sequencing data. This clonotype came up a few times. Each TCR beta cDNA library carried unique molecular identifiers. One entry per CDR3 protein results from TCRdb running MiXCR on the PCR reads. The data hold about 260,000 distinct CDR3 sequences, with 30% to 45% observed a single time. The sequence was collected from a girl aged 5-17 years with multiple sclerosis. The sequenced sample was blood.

The CDR3 DNA follows: TGCGCCAGCAGCTTGGTGCCAGACAATGAGCAGTTCTTC. It encodes CASSLVPDNEQFF. This chain joins TRBV5-1 and TRBJ2-1; D is unclear. This CDR3 spans 13 amino acids. Trimming took off 0 bases at V and 5 bases at J, with 6 bases between the two ends. In germline, CDR1 is SGHRS, CDR2 YFSETQ.